This TCR beta chain was found in a study of identical twins. V lost 5 bases and J lost 10; bases outside the gene matches: 8. This CDR3 is 14 amino acids long. This clonotype was detected ten times or more. What it binds is unknown. Study findings and constraints: A lower insertion count was a feature of abundant cord blood beta clonotypes, with no such feature in memory repertoires.

From the 5' RACE reads, TCRdb called clonotypes with MiXCR, one entry per CDR3 protein. The sample has approximately 230,000 distinct CDR3 sequences; roughly 7.1% are singletons. These data also formed part of another study, on T cells expressing NK-cell markers. That study reports: HCMV seropositivity characterized most of the eight sequenced donors, and seronegativity one. The study found these clonotypes also leading the CD3+CD56-NKG2C+ fraction in a few donors.

This chain joins TRBV12-3 or TRBV12-4 and TRBJ1-6; 7 nucleotides agree with TRBD1. The source material was CD8+ T cells sorted from blood. This receptor was identified in a woman younger than 30 in good health. The CDR3 bases are TGTGCCAGCAGTGCAGGGATAGGGGGCTCACCCCTCCACTTT. The encoded protein is CASSAGIGGSPLHF.